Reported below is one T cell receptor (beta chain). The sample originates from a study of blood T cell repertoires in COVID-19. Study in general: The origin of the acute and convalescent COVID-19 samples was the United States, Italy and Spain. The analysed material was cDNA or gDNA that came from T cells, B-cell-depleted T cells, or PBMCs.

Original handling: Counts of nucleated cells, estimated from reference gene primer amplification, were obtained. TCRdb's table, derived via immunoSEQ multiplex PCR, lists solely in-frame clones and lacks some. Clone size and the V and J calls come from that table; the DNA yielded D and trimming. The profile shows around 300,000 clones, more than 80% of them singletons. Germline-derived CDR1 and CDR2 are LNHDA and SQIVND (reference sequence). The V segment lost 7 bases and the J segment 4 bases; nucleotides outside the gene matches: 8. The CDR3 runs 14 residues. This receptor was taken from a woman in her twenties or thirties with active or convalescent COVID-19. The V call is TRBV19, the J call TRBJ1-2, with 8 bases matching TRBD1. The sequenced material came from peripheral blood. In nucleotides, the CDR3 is TGTGCCAGTACCCCGACAGGGGAAGTCTATGGCTACACCTTC. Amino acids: CASTPTGEVYGYTF.